The next 28 T cell receptor beta chains were all read from a single sample in a study of follicular helper T cells after annual influenza vaccination. Time point defined: 2015-2016 season, pre-vaccination. The method was immunoSEQ multiplex PCR; TCRdb's version includes in-frame clones alone and lacks a portion of them. The sample has 11,000 to 15,000 clones; just under 80% are singletons. The sequencing used CXCR5- memory CD4+ T cells sorted from blood, collected on the day of influenza vaccination. All receptors derive from an adult who received the influenza vaccine.

The chain couples TRBV30 to TRBJ1-1; unclear D gene. Trimming stripped 4 bases from V and 0 bases from J, with 6 bases between. The CDR3 consists of 12 residues. CDR1 GTSNPN and CDR2 SVGIG come from the germline V gene (reference sequence). The CDR3 protein is CAWIRMNTEAFF. In nucleotides, the CDR3 is TGTGCCTGGATCCGCATGAACACTGAAGCTTTCTTT.

The CDR3 coding sequence is TGTGCCTGGAACGTACCTGGGTTTGTAGGGGGAAACACCATATATTTT. It yields the protein CAWNVPGFVGGNTIYF. The V call is TRBV30, the J call TRBJ1-3, with no clear D. In germline, CDR1 is GTSNPN, CDR2 SVGIG (reference sequence). With 4 bases removed from V and 4 bases from J, the gap between germline ends came to 20 bases. The CDR3 spans 16 residues.

This chain links TRBV14 with TRBJ2-7; unclear D gene. V was trimmed by 0 bases and J by 4 bases, leaving 4 bases between them. CDR3 length equals 12 residues. The germline V gene has CDR1 SGHDN and CDR2 FVKESK. The CDR3 spells CASSQDRYEQYF. The CDR3 region has the DNA TGTGCCAGCAGCCAAGATAGGTACGAGCAGTACTTC. Together with reference TRBV14 and TRBJ2-7, the CDR3 gives the full variable domain: EAGVTQFPSHSVIEKGQTVTLRCDPISGHDNLYWYRRVMGKEIKFLLHFVKESKQDESGMPNNRFLAERTGGTYSTLKVQPAELEDSGVYFCASSQDRYEQYFGPGTRLTVT.

This clone came up once. The chain employs TRBV29-1 and TRBJ2-3; D perhaps matches TRBD1 (5 bases). Trimming pared 5 bases from V and 4 bases from J, leaving 16 bases between. The CDR3 is 14 residues long. The V gene's germline CDR1 is SQVTM and CDR2 ANQGSEA. The CDR3 region has the DNA TGCAGCGTTTGGTTTCAGGGATCGGCAGATACGCAGTATTTT. Its translation is CSVWFQGSADTQYF.

The chain combines TRBV27 with TRBJ1-5; 8 bases agree with TRBD1. J gave up 6 bases and V 6 bases, and 10 bases lay outside the gene matches. Germline lookup yields CDR1 MNHEY and CDR2 SMNVEV (reference sequence). CDR3 length equals 15 residues. The CDR3 here is CASSRTGWGGQPQHF. The CDR3 DNA sequence: TGTGCCAGCAGCAGGACAGGGTGGGGAGGTCAGCCCCAGCATTTT.

This chain connects TRBV6-1 to TRBJ1-2; D is possibly TRBD1 (5 bases). V lost 5 bases to trimming and J lost 7 bases, with 17 bases between them. Germline V CDR1 and CDR2: MNHNS, SASEGT. This CDR3 is built from 14 residues. The DNA of the CDR3 is TGTGCCAGCAGTACAACCGGGATAAGGGGTGGCTACACCTTC. Translation: CASSTTGIRGGYTF.

This chain links TRBV28 with TRBJ1-1; no firm D call. With 1 base removed from V and 0 bases from J, the gap between germline ends came to 6 bases. The CDR3 runs to 14 residues. In germline, CDR1 is MDHEN, CDR2 SYDVKM. CDR3 amino acids: CASSLSYLNTEAFF. CDR3 nucleotide sequence: TGTGCCAGCAGTTTATCTTACCTGAACACTGAAGCTTTCTTT.

Only one count was recorded for this clone. This rearrangement joins TRBV5-1 to TRBJ1-1, with a tentative D call TRBD1 (5 bases). Trimming stripped 4 bases from V and 5 bases from J, with 12 bases between. Germline V gene data show CDR1 as SGHRS and CDR2 as YFSETQ. The CDR3 totals 13 residues. CDR3 sequence reads: CASSRGSGTEAFF. Written as DNA, the CDR3 is TGCGCCAGCAGCAGGGGCTCGGGGACTGAAGCTTTCTTT.

The V gene is TRBV5-1, the J gene TRBJ1-4; a possible D gene is TRBD1 (6 bases). This CDR3 is built from 16 residues. Trimming removed 5 bases at V and 3 bases at J, with 17 bases between. Germline assignment: CDR1 SGHRS and CDR2 YFSETQ. The CDR3 DNA is TGCGCCAGCAGTCTCGGACAGCCCTTACCTAATGAAAAACTGTTTTTT. Its translation is CASSLGQPLPNEKLFF. Filled out from reference TRBV5-1 and TRBJ1-4, the complete variable domain reads KAGVTQTPRYLIKTRGQQVTLSCSPISGHRSVSWYQQTPGQGLQFLFEYFSETQRNKGNFPGRFSGRQFSNSRSEMNVSTLELGDSALYLCASSLGQPLPNEKLFFGSGTQLSVL.

The chain has TRBV6-5 and TRBJ2-3; possibly TRBD1 or TRBD2 for D (5 bases each). Between the trimmed V and J ends, which lost 2 bases and 8 bases, there was a span of 11 bases. The CDR3 is 13 residues long. Germline V gene lookup returns CDR1 MNHEY and CDR2 SVGAGI. CDR3 protein: CASSYPTGGTQYF. The DNA of the CDR3 is TGTGCCAGCAGTTACCCGACTGGGGGTACGCAGTATTTT.

V gene TRBV7-8 combines with J gene TRBJ1-1, with a weak D call TRBD1 (5 bases). CDR3 length: 14 amino acids. The germline V gene has CDR1 SGHVS and CDR2 FQNEAQ. V was cut by 5 bases and J by 4 bases, with 14 bases left in between. The CDR3 nucleotides read TGTGCCAGCAGCAACCAGGGTTTTGGCACTGAAGCTTTCTTT. Its protein is CASSNQGFGTEAFF.

This sequence joins TRBV2 and TRBJ2-1; D assignment may be TRBD1 or TRBD2 (5 bases each). The V end lost 5 bases, the J end lost 6 bases, and 14 bases lay between the germline ends. Germline V gives CDR1 SNHLY, CDR2 FYNNEI. The CDR3 is 14 amino acids. The CDR3 region has the DNA TGTGCCAGCAGTACCGTCTGGGGGTCCAATGAGCAGTTCTTC. Translation: CASSTVWGSNEQFF. The variable domain in full, with the rest retrieved from reference TRBV2 and TRBJ2-1, is EPEVTQTPSHQVTQMGQEVILRCVPISNHLYFYWYRQILGQKVEFLVSFYNNEISEKSEIFDDQFSVERPDGSNFTLKIRSTKLEDSAMYFCASSTVWGSNEQFFGPGTRLTVL.

V usage is TRBV4-3 and J usage is TRBJ1-2; D is uncertain. The V end lost 0 bases, the J end lost 3 bases, and 8 bases lay between the germline ends. Germline CDR1 reads LGHNA; CDR2 reads YSLEER. CDR3 size: 14 residues. CDR3 protein: CASSQDRRDYGYTF. In nucleotides, the CDR3 is TGCGCCAGCAGCCAAGATAGGAGGGACTATGGCTACACCTTC.

This chain connects TRBV5-8 to TRBJ1-4; D is unresolved. Germline V CDR1 and CDR2: SGHTS, YDEGEE. CDR3 length: 14 residues. Trimming took off 2 bases at V and 8 bases at J, with 13 bases between the two ends. The CDR3 spells CASSFGQPEEKLFF. The CDR3 region has the DNA TGTGCCAGCAGCTTCGGGCAGCCTGAGGAAAAACTGTTTTTT.

Written as DNA, the CDR3 is TGCGCCAGCAGCGTTGGACTAGCGGGAACTGCGGGAGAGACCCAGTACTTC. Amino acid sequence: CASSVGLAGTAGETQYF. V and J are TRBV4-1 and TRBJ2-5; 12 nucleotides match TRBD2. The CDR3 sequence is 17 residues long. Losses at the gene ends were 5 bases for V and 4 bases for J; bases not matched to a gene: 11. Germline assignment: CDR1 MGHRA and CDR2 YSYEKL.

This clone was counted once. CDR3 in amino acids: CASSYPSATYEQYF. CDR3 DNA: TGTGCCAGCAGTTATCCGTCCGCTACCTACGAGCAGTACTTC. J is TRBJ2-7 and V is TRBV6-5; D not resolved. The CDR3 totals 14 residues. V lost 3 bases and J lost 2, with 11 bases in between. In germline, CDR1 is MNHEY, CDR2 SVGAGI.

The CDR3 DNA sequence: TGTGCCAGTAGTGCTCGTAGCGGGGAAGTGAAAGAGACCCAGTACTTC. Translation: CASSARSGEVKETQYF. This rearrangement joins TRBV19 to TRBJ2-5; 8 nucleotides line up with TRBD2. The CDR3 has 16 residues. The V and J ends lost 5 bases and 3 bases, in that order; junction bases with no gene match: 11. Germline CDR1 LNHDA, CDR2 SQIVND (reference sequence). Supplemented by reference TRBV19 and TRBJ2-5, the full variable domain reads DGGITQSPKYLFRKEGQNVTLSCEQNLNHDAMYWYRQDPGQGLRLIYYSQIVNDFQKGDIAEGYSVSREKKESFPLTVTSAQKNPTAFYLCASSARSGEVKETQYFGPGTRLLVL.

This rearrangement joins TRBV19 to TRBJ2-3, with TRBD2 matching 7 bases. Germline CDR1 reads LNHDA; CDR2 reads SQIVND (reference sequence). With 3 bases clipped from V and 0 bases from J, the junction kept 6 bases outside the gene matches. The CDR3 contains 16 residues. As DNA, the CDR3 is TGTGCCAGTAGTATGGGGGGGGTTCCTAGCACAGATACGCAGTATTTT. Amino acid sequence: CASSMGGVPSTDTQYF.

The V gene is TRBV4-1, the J gene TRBJ2-1; D not certain. V lost 4 bases, J lost 10 bases, and 14 bases lay in between. This CDR3 has 13 residues. Germline assignment: CDR1 MGHRA and CDR2 YSYEKL. DNA of the CDR3: TGCGCCAGCAGCCCGCGCGAGCGTACCGAGCAGTTCTTC. Its protein is CASSPRERTEQFF.

The chain recombines TRBV29-1 with TRBJ2-1, with TRBD2 identical over 11 bases. Trimming at V came to 4 bases and at J to 4 bases, leaving 3 bases not matched to a gene. CDR3 length equals 14 residues. Looked up from germline, CDR1 is SQVTM and CDR2 is ANQGSEA. For the CDR3, the DNA is TGCAGCGTTGCGACTAGCGGGACGTACAATGAGCAGTTCTTC. Its translation: CSVATSGTYNEQFF.

This clone was recorded a few times. The chain combines TRBV7-2 with TRBJ1-6; no clear D. The V gene lost 5 bases and the J gene lost 6 bases, with 5 bases spanning the gap. The germline V gene has CDR1 SGHTA and CDR2 FQGNSA. The CDR3 loop spans 12 amino acids. The chain's CDR3 is CASSQTNSPLHF. CDR3 in DNA: TGTGCCAGCAGCCAGACTAATTCACCCCTCCACTTT.

The rearrangement links TRBV4-2 to TRBJ2-5, with 16 bases aligning to TRBD2. V trimming: 4 bases; J trimming: 5 bases; junction bases outside the gene matches: 7. The CDR3 is 17 residues long. The germline gives CDR1 LGHNA, CDR2 YNFKEQ. The CDR3 coding sequence is TGTGCCAGCAGCCTTTTGGGACTAGCGGGGGGGTATGAGACCCAGTACTTC. Translated, it gives CASSLLGLAGGYETQYF.

The chain links TRBV7-2 to TRBJ1-4; TRBD1 aligns across 9 bases. V shed 6 bases and J 8 bases; nucleotides not matched to a gene: 7. The CDR3 runs to 14 residues. Germline-derived CDR1 and CDR2 are SGHTA and FQGNSA. The DNA for the CDR3 is TGTGCCAGCAGACAACAGGGGGCGGGAGAAAAACTGTTTTTT. This sequence encodes CASRQQGAGEKLFF.

This chain joins TRBV28 and TRBJ1-1; 9 nucleotides match TRBD1. Trimming took 4 bases from V and 4 from J; bases not matched to a gene: 7. Germline values: CDR1 MDHEN, CDR2 SYDVKM. CDR3 size: 15 residues. This CDR3 reads CASSSGTGWGTEAFF. The CDR3 nucleotides read TGTGCCAGCAGTTCCGGGACAGGGTGGGGCACTGAAGCTTTCTTT.

The rearrangement joins TRBV19 to TRBJ1-2; D is ambiguous. In germline, CDR1 is LNHDA, CDR2 SQIVND (reference sequence). This CDR3 region has 12 residues. Trimming took 6 bases from V and 10 from J, leaving 15 bases between them. DNA of the CDR3: TGTGCCAGTAGCACTAGGACGGCCTACTACACCTTC. Its translation: CASSTRTAYYTF.

The chain recombines TRBV10-2 with TRBJ2-1; TRBD2 aligns across 10 bases. V trimming: 0 bases; J trimming: 16 bases; junction bases outside the gene matches: 6. Germline V CDR1 and CDR2: WSHSY, SAAADI. The CDR3 extends over 13 amino acids. This CDR3 reads CASSESVAGGGFF. CDR3 nucleotide sequence: TGCGCCAGCAGTGAGTCGGTAGCGGGGGGTGGCTTCTTC.

In this sample, this clone turned up a few times. The rearrangement links TRBV10-2 to TRBJ2-1; D not certain. CDR1 is WSHSY and CDR2 is SAAADI in the germline V gene. V shed 3 bases and J shed 7 bases, with 16 bases lying between them. This CDR3 is 15 amino acids long. CDR3 sequence: CASSDPSGGTNEQFF. In DNA form, the CDR3 reads TGCGCCAGCAGTGATCCTTCGGGTGGCACAAATGAGCAGTTCTTC.

The chain is built from TRBV9 and TRBJ2-7; TRBD2 agrees at 8 bases. After removal of 2 bases from V and 2 bases from J, the junction contained 6 bases not matched to a gene. CDR3 length: 15 residues. Germline V gene lookup returns CDR1 SGDLS and CDR2 YYNGEE. CDR3 sequence (DNA): TGTGCCAGCAGCGTTGGCGGGGGGCCGCCCTACGAGCAGTACTTC. Translating gives CASSVGGGPPYEQYF.